Listed here are 27 T cell receptor beta chains from one sample, sequenced in a study of shared clonotypes between healthy human individuals. Only in-frame clones appear in the TCRdb table, and some are missing; sequencing was by immunoSEQ multiplex PCR. The sample contains a few million clones, 90% to 95% of which appear only once. The specimen sequenced was naive CD4+ T cells sorted from blood. Subset noted: CD45RA+ positively selected. These receptor sequences come from a man between 18 and 29 years old in good health.

V gene TRBV18 combines with J gene TRBJ1-5, with 10 bases fitting TRBD1. V trimming: 2 bases; J trimming: 10 bases; junction bases outside the gene matches: 8. The germline gives CDR1 KGHSH, CDR2 LQKENI. The CDR3 has 15 amino acids. In DNA form, the CDR3 reads TGTGCCAGCTCACCAGGGGGACAGGGGAACACACCCCAGCATTTT. Translation: CASSPGGQGNTPQHF. The variable domain in full, completed from reference TRBV18 and TRBJ1-5, reads NAGVMQNPRHLVRRRGQEARLRCSPMKGHSHVYWYRQLPEEGLKFMVYLQKENIIDESGMPKERFSAEFPKEGPSILRIQQVVRGDSAAYFCASSPGGQGNTPQHFGDGTRLSIL.

This chain links TRBV18 with TRBJ1-1; D may be TRBD1 (6 bases). This CDR3 is built from 15 residues. Trimming removed 4 bases from V and 2 bases from J, with 14 bases in between. Germline V gene lookup returns CDR1 KGHSH and CDR2 LQKENI. The CDR3 protein is CASSREQGHNTEAFF. CDR3 in DNA: TGTGCCAGCTCACGGGAACAGGGACATAACACTGAAGCTTTCTTT.

This chain connects TRBV10-3 to TRBJ1-5; D gene unclear. There are 14 residues in the CDR3. Germline CDR1 reads ENHRY; CDR2 reads SYGVKD. V was trimmed by 1 base and J by 5 bases, leaving 9 bases between them. DNA for the CDR3: TGTGCCATCAGTGAGTTAGGTCCAGATCAGCCCCAGCATTTT. It codes for CAISELGPDQPQHF.

Only one count was recorded for this clone. J is TRBJ1-4 and V is TRBV6-5; TRBD1 agrees at 7 bases. The CDR3 length is 14 residues. CDR1 and CDR2 from the germline V gene are MNHEY and SVGAGI. Germline trimming cut 5 bases from V and 8 bases from J; bases unmatched to any gene: 8. The CDR3 DNA reads as TGTGCCAGCAGTCTAAACAGGGGAGGGGAAAAACTGTTTTTT. Its translation: CASSLNRGGEKLFF.

Of note for this clone: This sample includes further DNA sequences coding for the same CDR3. The chain has TRBV2 and TRBJ1-1; D ambiguous. The germline CDR1 and CDR2 sequences are SNHLY and FYNNEI. The CDR3 runs 12 residues. V was pared by 4 bases and J by 1 base, with 4 bases between. The CDR3 here is CASSVGNTEAFF. The CDR3 region has the DNA TGTGCCAGCAGTGTAGGGAACACTGAAGCTTTCTTT.

This clone is a singleton in its sample. The chain combines TRBV12-5 with TRBJ2-7; 7 bases line up with TRBD2. This CDR3 is 18 amino acids long. The V and J ends lost 0 bases and 0 bases, in that order; junction bases with no gene match: 11. Germline CDR1 and CDR2: LGHNT and FRNRAP. DNA of the CDR3: TGTGCTAGTGGTTTGGTACTGGGAGGGACCGAGAGCTCCTACGAGCAGTACTTC. Protein sequence: CASGLVLGGTESSYEQYF.

The V gene is TRBV11-2, the J gene TRBJ2-3, with 7 bases matching TRBD2. Germline CDR1 SGHAT, CDR2 FQNNGV. V gave up 5 bases and J gave up 2 bases; unmatched junction bases: 4. This CDR3 contains 14 residues. CDR3 protein: CASSARLATDTQYF. The CDR3 coding sequence is TGTGCCAGCAGCGCCCGACTAGCCACAGATACGCAGTATTTT.

A word on this clone: The same CDR3 is also encoded by other DNA sequences in this sample. This chain uses TRBV18 with TRBJ1-5; D is ambiguous. Deletions cut 4 bases from V and 0 bases from J, with 4 bases between. The CDR3 sequence is 13 residues long. Germline-derived CDR1 and CDR2 are KGHSH and LQKENI. The CDR3: CASSQGSNQPQHF. The DNA of the CDR3 is TGTGCCAGCTCACAGGGTAGCAATCAGCCCCAGCATTTT.

The chain uses TRBV2 and TRBJ1-2; 9 bases align to TRBD1. Germline V gene sequence: CDR1 SNHLY, CDR2 FYNNEI. With 5 bases clipped from V and 5 bases from J, the junction kept 6 bases outside the gene matches. The CDR3 extends over 14 amino acids. This chain's CDR3 is CASSSDRGEYGYTF. The CDR3 bases are TGTGCCAGCAGTTCGGACAGGGGAGAGTATGGCTACACCTTC. Together with reference TRBV2 and TRBJ1-2, the CDR3 gives the full variable domain: EPEVTQTPSHQVTQMGQEVILRCVPISNHLYFYWYRQILGQKVEFLVSFYNNEISEKSEIFDDQFSVERPDGSNFTLKIRSTKLEDSAMYFCASSSDRGEYGYTFGSGTRLTVV.

The chain carries TRBV1 and TRBJ2-7; the table's D call of TRBD2 was not tested on the DNA. TRBV1 is listed as a pseudogene. The CDR3 has 14 residues. The CDR3 sequence is CTSSHSGYSYEQYF. As DNA, the CDR3 is TGCACCAGCAGCCATAGCGGTTACTCCTACGAGCAGTACTTC.

This chain uses TRBV2 with TRBJ2-5; the D is unclear. The CDR3 is 12 amino acids. The V gene's germline CDR1 is SNHLY and CDR2 FYNNEI. The germline V and J ends were trimmed by 7 bases and 1 base, with 7 bases remaining between them. The CDR3 protein is CASTQAQETQYF. CDR3 nucleotides: TGTGCCAGCACCCAGGCCCAAGAGACCCAGTACTTC.

Comment on this clone: Other DNA sequences in the same sample also yield this CDR3. CDR3 nucleotides: TGCGCCAGCAGTTTACAGGGTGATCAGCCCCAGCATTTT. Amino acids: CASSLQGDQPQHF. The chain recombines TRBV5-1 with TRBJ1-5; TRBD1 might be the D (6 bases). This CDR3 has 13 amino acids. Germline CDR1 and CDR2: SGHRS and YFSETQ. V shed 5 bases and J shed 5 bases, with 11 bases lying between them.

This rearrangement joins TRBV5-1 to TRBJ2-2; 7 nucleotides agree with TRBD1. V shed 2 bases, J shed 7 bases, and the junction held 5 bases outside the gene matches. This CDR3 comprises 14 residues. Germline loops: CDR1 SGHRS, CDR2 YFSETQ. The CDR3 nucleotides read TGCGCCAGCAGCTTACAGGGGCGGTTCGGGGAGCTGTTTTTT. Amino acid sequence: CASSLQGRFGELFF.

There are a few counts of this clone. Other DNA sequences in the same sample also yield this CDR3. This rearrangement joins TRBV6-5 to TRBJ1-5, with D unresolved. V was cut by 2 bases and J by 3 bases, with 5 bases left in between. This CDR3 region has 13 residues. Germline V gene lookup returns CDR1 MNHEY and CDR2 SVGAGI. This CDR3 is CASSYDTNQPQHF. CDR3 bases: TGTGCCAGCAGTTACGACACCAATCAGCCCCAGCATTTT.

CDR3 protein: CASSGSGASTDTQYF. CDR3 bases: TGTGCCAGCTCAGGGTCGGGAGCTAGCACAGATACGCAGTATTTT. The rearrangement joins TRBV18 to TRBJ2-3, with a weak D call TRBD2 (6 bases). Trimming left V 5 bases short and J 0 bases short, with 12 bases between. CDR3 length: 15 amino acids. The germline CDR1 and CDR2 sequences are KGHSH and LQKENI.

This clone was observed a few times. The CDR3 is CASSFSPTSYEQYF. CDR3 bases: TGTGCCAGCAGTTTCTCTCCGACCAGCTACGAGCAGTACTTC. The chain is built from TRBV27 and TRBJ2-7; the D is unclear. CDR1 is MNHEY, CDR2 SMNVEV, per germline (reference sequence). The V end was cut by 3 bases, the J end by 3 bases, with 12 bases between. The CDR3 has 14 amino acids.

Points on this clone: The identical CDR3 is also encoded by other nucleotide sequences in the sample. V gene TRBV5-1 combines with J gene TRBJ1-1; D might be TRBD1 (6 bases). Trimming pared 4 bases from V and 0 bases from J, leaving 10 bases between. The germline V gene has CDR1 SGHRS and CDR2 YFSETQ. CDR3 length equals 14 residues. CDR3 residues: CASSTGQLNTEAFF. DNA for the CDR3: TGCGCCAGCAGCACCGGACAGTTGAACACTGAAGCTTTCTTT.

J is TRBJ2-7 and V is TRBV18; D is undetermined. There are 14 residues in the CDR3. CDR1 and CDR2 from the germline V gene are KGHSH and LQKENI. The V gene lost 4 bases and the J gene lost 5 bases, with 15 bases spanning the gap. The chain's CDR3 is CASSQINVADEQYF. Here the CDR3 DNA reads TGTGCCAGCTCACAGATAAATGTGGCGGACGAGCAGTACTTC. Full variable domain (missing parts from reference TRBV18 and TRBJ2-7): NAGVMQNPRHLVRRRGQEARLRCSPMKGHSHVYWYRQLPEEGLKFMVYLQKENIIDESGMPKERFSAEFPKEGPSILRIQQVVRGDSAAYFCASSQINVADEQYFGPGTRLTVT.

Note on this clone: The sample carries other DNA sequences with the same CDR3. This chain connects TRBV18 to TRBJ2-5; unclear D gene. The germline CDR1 and CDR2 sequences are KGHSH and LQKENI. Trimming removed 1 base at V and 1 base at J, with 4 bases between. The CDR3 runs 13 residues. The chain's CDR3 is CASSPLSQETQYF. The CDR3 DNA is TGTGCCAGCTCACCACTCTCCCAAGAGACCCAGTACTTC.

The gene calls are TRBV7-2 and TRBJ2-7, with TRBD1 matching 7 bases. The V gene end was trimmed by 1 base and the J gene end by 3 bases; junction bases not matched to a gene: 6. Germline assignment: CDR1 SGHTA and CDR2 FQGNSA. The CDR3 contains 15 residues. The CDR3 reads CASSLVEGTVYEQYF. The CDR3 nucleotides read TGTGCCAGCAGCTTAGTTGAGGGGACAGTCTACGAGCAGTACTTC.

The V call is TRBV2, the J call TRBJ1-1, with D tentatively TRBD1 (6 bases). This CDR3 contains 13 residues. CDR1 is SNHLY and CDR2 is FYNNEI in the germline V gene. V lost 6 bases and J lost 4, with 12 bases in between. The CDR3 reads CASRDSPATEAFF. CDR3 nucleotides: TGTGCCAGCAGGGACAGCCCGGCCACTGAAGCTTTCTTT. The complete variable domain, with remaining parts taken from reference TRBV2 and TRBJ1-1, reads EPEVTQTPSHQVTQMGQEVILRCVPISNHLYFYWYRQILGQKVEFLVSFYNNEISEKSEIFDDQFSVERPDGSNFTLKIRSTKLEDSAMYFCASRDSPATEAFFGQGTRLTVV.

The chain employs TRBV9 and TRBJ2-3; D is possibly TRBD1 or TRBD2 (5 bases each). V lost 0 bases and J 2 bases, leaving 13 bases between the germline ends. Per germline, CDR1 SGDLS and CDR2 YYNGEE. The CDR3 spans 16 residues. CDR3 nucleotides: TGTGCCAGCAGCGTAGTAGGGACCACCCACACAGATACGCAGTATTTT. This translates into CASSVVGTTHTDTQYF.

The rearrangement joins TRBV25-1 to TRBJ1-2, with no clear D. Trimming removed 1 base at V and 8 bases at J, with 11 bases between. This CDR3 comprises 13 residues. Germline V CDR1 and CDR2: MGHDK, SYGVNS. The CDR3 sequence: CASSESEVGGYTF. The CDR3 DNA reads as TGTGCCAGCAGTGAATCTGAGGTCGGGGGCTACACCTTC.

The chain carries TRBV6-1 and TRBJ1-3; TRBD1 matches 7 bases. The CDR3 loop spans 15 amino acids. V shed 1 base, J shed 10 bases, and the junction held 10 bases outside the gene matches. Germline CDR1 and CDR2: MNHNS and SASEGT. CDR3 sequence: CASSEERAGGRTIYF. As DNA, the CDR3 is TGTGCCAGCAGTGAAGAAAGGGCAGGGGGAAGGACCATATATTTT.

With regard to this clone: Other DNA sequences from this sample encode an identical CDR3 as well. The chain recombines TRBV6-5 with TRBJ2-7, with TRBD2 identical over 7 bases. The junction had 4 bases not matched to a gene; V was cut back by 6 bases and J by 2 bases. This CDR3 has 13 amino acids. In germline, CDR1 is MNHEY, CDR2 SVGAGI. CDR3 sequence: CASSLSGTYEQYF. The CDR3 nucleotides are TGTGCCAGCAGCCTAAGCGGGACCTACGAGCAGTACTTC.

This clone was detected only once. The CDR3 bases are TGTGCCAGCAGCAGGGACAGGGGACTAGCGGGAGAGCCCCACGAGCAGTACTTC. Translation: CASSRDRGLAGEPHEQYF. The chain carries TRBV5-8 and TRBJ2-7, with 14 bases fitting TRBD2. This CDR3 is 18 amino acids long. The germline V gene has CDR1 SGHTS and CDR2 YDEGEE. With 4 bases clipped from V and 5 bases from J, the junction kept 14 bases outside the gene matches.

This chain uses TRBV7-9 with TRBJ1-4, with D unclear. The CDR3 contains 13 residues. V lost 5 bases to trimming and J lost 10 bases, with 14 bases between them. Germline V CDR1 and CDR2: SEHNR, FQNEAQ (reference sequence). The CDR3 DNA is TGTGCCAGCAGCATCAGACCCGAGCCAAAACTGTTTTTT. Amino acid sequence: CASSIRPEPKLFF.